Listed here are 20 T cell receptor beta chains from one sample, sequenced in a study of regulatory T cells in long-lasting Graves disease. Time point defined: newly diagnosed GD, antithyroid drugs for less than 3 months. PBMCs were the source of the RNA used for TCR sequencing. Building of the TCR beta libraries involved iRepertoire HTBI primers and Arm-PCR of CDR3 regions. From the multiplex PCR reads, TCRdb called clonotypes with MiXCR, one entry per CDR3 protein. The sample yields some 250,000 distinct CDR3 sequences, 20% seen once. The specimen comprised peripheral blood mononuclear cells (PBMCs), sampled at new diagnosis, from a patient treated with antithyroid drugs. The receptors here all came from a female donor with Graves disease.

This clonotype was counted ten times or more. The chain is built from TRBV12-3 or TRBV12-4 and TRBJ2-5; TRBD2 is a possible D gene (6 bases). The CDR3 is made up of 14 amino acids. Between the trimmed V and J ends, which lost 2 bases and 5 bases, there was a span of 12 bases. The CDR3 sequence is CASSLWRGTETQYF. The CDR3 DNA reads TGTGCCAGCAGTTTATGGAGGGGCACTGAGACCCAGTACTTC.

This clonotype was recorded at least ten times. The chain carries TRBV15 and TRBJ2-6, with D perhaps being TRBD1 or TRBD2 (7 bases each). Germline CDR1 and CDR2: LNHNV and YYDKDF (reference sequence). This CDR3 is 17 amino acids long. The V and J ends lost 1 base and 0 bases respectively, with 10 bases between them. The CDR3 is CATSRARGGSGANVLTF. The CDR3 region has the DNA TGTGCCACCAGCAGAGCCAGGGGGGGCTCTGGGGCCAACGTCCTGACTTTC. Full variable domain (rest looked up from reference TRBV15 and TRBJ2-6): DAMVIQNPRYQVTQFGKPVTLSCSQTLNHNVMYWYQQKSSQAPKLLFHYYDKDFNNEADTPDNFQSRRPNTSFCFLDIRSPGLGDTAMYLCATSRARGGSGANVLTFGAGSRLTVL.

This clonotype was seen only a few times. The chain carries TRBV7-3 and TRBJ2-5; D is undetermined. This CDR3 contains 13 residues. The V gene lost 4 bases and the J gene lost 5 bases, with 11 bases spanning the gap. Looked up from germline, CDR1 is SGHTA and CDR2 is FQGTGA. The DNA of the CDR3 is TGTGCCAGCAGCTCCGGCCTGGGGGAGACCCAGTACTTC. Its translation is CASSSGLGETQYF.

The rearrangement links TRBV6-1 to TRBJ2-1; 8 nucleotides align to TRBD2. The trim removed 7 bases at V and 8 bases at J, leaving 19 bases unmatched. The CDR3 is made up of 17 amino acids. Germline V gene data show CDR1 as MNHNS and CDR2 as SASEGT. Here the CDR3 DNA reads TGTGCCAGCAAAACCGCGTTATCCGGCGGGGGGTTCCATGAGCAGTTCTTC. Protein sequence: CASKTALSGGGFHEQFF.

This clonotype was counted at least ten times. The CDR3 is CASSLEGNSGNTIYF. In DNA, the CDR3 is TGCGCCAGCAGCTTGGAAGGGAACTCTGGAAACACCATATATTTT. This sequence joins TRBV5-1 and TRBJ1-3; no definite D call. Germline-derived CDR1 and CDR2 are SGHRS and YFSETQ. Trimming stripped 0 bases from V and 0 bases from J, with 7 bases between. This CDR3 is 15 amino acids long.

This clonotype was recorded at least ten times. This chain links TRBV6-1 with TRBJ1-1; 7 bases line up with TRBD1. The germline gives CDR1 MNHNS, CDR2 SASEGT. CDR3 length: 12 residues. The J segment lost 11 bases and the V segment lost 5 bases, leaving 8 bases of the junction unmatched. CDR3 coding DNA: TGTGCCAGCAGTCCTGACAGGGTTCGGGCTTTCTTT. It encodes CASSPDRVRAFF.

This clonotype was recorded many times. This chain joins TRBV24-1 and TRBJ1-1; D unclear. The CDR3 runs 13 residues. Trimming removed 2 bases from V and 0 bases from J, with 3 bases in between. CDR1 is KGHDR and CDR2 is SFDVKD in the germline V gene. The CDR3 reads CATSDSLNTEAFF. The CDR3 nucleotides read TGTGCCACCAGTGATTCCCTGAACACTGAAGCTTTCTTT.

This clonotype has a count of ten or more. The chain couples TRBV2 to TRBJ2-1; 14 bases are shared with TRBD2. This CDR3 spans 15 amino acids. The V gene end was trimmed by 7 bases and the J gene end by 8 bases; junction bases not matched to a gene: 7. Germline values: CDR1 SNHLY, CDR2 FYNNEI. The DNA of the CDR3 is TGTGCCAGCACCTTATCGGGACTAGCGGGAGATGAGCAGTTCTTC. Its translation is CASTLSGLAGDEQFF.

In its sample, this clonotype was seen many times. The chain links TRBV18 to TRBJ1-1; D not resolved. CDR1 is KGHSH, CDR2 LQKENI, per germline. Trimming cost V 6 bases and J 1 base, with 9 bases left between them. There are 13 residues in the CDR3. The CDR3 DNA follows: TGTGCCAGCTCGGCGCCGACGAACACTGAAGCTTTCTTT. Residues: CASSAPTNTEAFF.

Worth noting for this clonotype: This sequence may be a read error, since a much larger clone differs from it by one base. The J gene is TRBJ2-3, the V gene TRBV18; the D is unclear. The J call is doubtful: the DNA matches TRBJ2-1 better. Germline-derived CDR1 and CDR2 are KGHSH and LQKENI. This CDR3 spans 12 amino acids. The CDR3 DNA is TGTGCCAGCTCAAGTGGCCATGAGAGGCAGTTCTTC. It yields the protein CASSSGHERQFF.

At least ten counts were recorded for this clonotype. The chain has TRBV3-1 and TRBJ1-1; tentative D call: TRBD1 (5 bases). The V gene lost 5 bases and the J gene lost 1 base, with 5 bases spanning the gap. The V gene's germline CDR1 is LGHDT and CDR2 YNNKEL (reference sequence). The CDR3 length is 12 residues. The DNA of the CDR3 is TGTGCCAGCAGCGACAGGAACACTGAAGCTTTCTTT. Translated: CASSDRNTEAFF.

This rearrangement joins TRBV4-1 to TRBJ2-2, with D maybe TRBD2 (5 bases). V lost 4 bases to trimming and J lost 4 bases, with 13 bases between them. The CDR3 is 15 residues long. Germline V gene lookup returns CDR1 MGHRA and CDR2 YSYEKL. The DNA of the CDR3 is TGCGCCAGCAGCCCTCGGGGTGGAGTCACCGGGGAGCTGTTTTTT. This encodes CASSPRGGVTGELFF.

As to this clonotype: A far larger clone is one base from this, pointing to a likely read error. The chain combines TRBV7-3 with TRBJ2-1, with D possibly TRBD1 on 6 matching bases. The V and J ends lost 7 bases and 10 bases respectively, with 17 bases between them. Germline CDR1 is SGHTA and CDR2 is FQGTGA. The CDR3 extends over 13 amino acids. The CDR3: CASTRTEFYEQFF. The CDR3 DNA sequence: TGTGCCAGCACCCGGACAGAGTTTTACGAGCAGTTCTTC.

V is TRBV7-9 and J is TRBJ2-7, with a tentative D call TRBD2 (6 bases). From germline, CDR1 is SEHNR and CDR2 FQNEAQ (reference sequence). The CDR3 length is 16 residues. The ends were cut back, 2 bases at V and 0 bases at J, with 14 bases in the middle. CDR3 amino acids: CASSLFGGVSSYEQYF. The DNA of the CDR3 is TGTGCCAGCAGCTTATTCGGCGGGGTAAGCTCCTACGAGCAGTACTTC. The variable domain in full, with the rest retrieved from reference TRBV7-9 and TRBJ2-7, is DTGVSQNPRHKITKRGQNVTFRCDPISEHNRLYWYRQTLGQGPEFLTYFQNEAQLEKSRLLSDRFSAERPKGSFSTLEIQRTEQGDSAMYLCASSLFGGVSSYEQYFGPGTRLTVT.

This clonotype showed up many times. The chain carries TRBV4-3 and TRBJ1-4; D perhaps matches TRBD1 (6 bases). In germline, CDR1 is LGHNA, CDR2 YSLEER. V gave up 0 bases and J gave up 6 bases, with 17 bases separating them. The CDR3 loop spans 17 amino acids. DNA for the CDR3: TGCGCCAGCAGCCAAGATTCCACGGGGGCGCGTGATGAAAAACTGTTTTTT. It yields the protein CASSQDSTGARDEKLFF.

At least ten counts were recorded for this clonotype. The chain recombines TRBV7-6 with TRBJ2-3; D gene uncertain. The germline CDR1 and CDR2 sequences are SGHVS and FNYEAQ. This CDR3 comprises 14 residues. V was trimmed by 6 bases and J by 4 bases, leaving 14 bases between them. CDR3 region: CASSALGSSDTQYF. In nucleotides, the CDR3 is TGTGCCAGCAGTGCCCTAGGTTCCTCAGATACGCAGTATTTT.

Many counts were recorded for this clonotype. CDR3 sequence reads: CASSEARPGVGETQYF. CDR3 bases: TGTGCCAGCAGTGAAGCCAGACCAGGGGTTGGAGAGACCCAGTACTTC. The chain is built from TRBV2 and TRBJ2-5, with D possibly TRBD1 on 6 matching bases. Germline CDR1 SNHLY, CDR2 FYNNEI. V gave up 0 bases and J gave up 4 bases, with 15 bases separating them. This CDR3 region has 16 residues.

This clonotype was seen only a few times. Given a much more abundant clone one base away, this may be a read error. The chain employs TRBV7-9 and TRBJ2-4, with D possibly TRBD2 on 6 matching bases. This CDR3 spans 13 amino acids. Germline assignment: CDR1 SEHNR and CDR2 FQNEAQ (reference sequence). V lost 5 bases and J 11 bases, leaving 16 bases between the germline ends. The CDR3: CASSRNSRDFQYF. Here the CDR3 DNA reads TGTGCCAGCAGCAGAAACTCCCGGGACTTTCAGTACTTC.

This clonotype came up many times. The chain has TRBV3-1 and TRBJ2-5; 11 nucleotides match TRBD2. There are 15 residues in the CDR3. J was trimmed by 5 bases and V by 2 bases; bases with no gene match: 4. Germline-derived CDR1 and CDR2 are LGHDT and YNNKEL (reference sequence). The DNA of the CDR3 is TGTGCCAGCAGCCAAACTAGCGGGAGATGGGAGACCCAGTACTTC. Its protein is CASSQTSGRWETQYF.

A remark on this clonotype: It differs at one base from a far larger clone, so likely a read error. The V call is TRBV6-1, the J call TRBJ2-5; D is perhaps TRBD2 (8 bases). The V end lost 6 bases, the J end lost 2 bases, and 16 bases lay between the germline ends. Per the germline V gene, CDR1 is MNHNS and CDR2 is SASEGT. CDR3 length: 15 residues. CDR3 nucleotides: TGTGCCAGCAGCGGGAGGGACAGCCGGCAAGAGACCCAGTACTTC. Translated: CASSGRDSRQETQYF.